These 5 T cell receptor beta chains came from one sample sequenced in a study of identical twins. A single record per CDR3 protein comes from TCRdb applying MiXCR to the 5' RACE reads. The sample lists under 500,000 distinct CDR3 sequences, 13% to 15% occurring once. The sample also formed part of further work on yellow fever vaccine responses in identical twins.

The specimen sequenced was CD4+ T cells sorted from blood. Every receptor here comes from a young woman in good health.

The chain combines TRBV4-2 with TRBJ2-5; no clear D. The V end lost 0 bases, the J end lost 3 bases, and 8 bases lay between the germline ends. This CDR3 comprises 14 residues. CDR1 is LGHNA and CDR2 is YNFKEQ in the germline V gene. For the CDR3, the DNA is TGTGCCAGCAGCCAAGATGGTTTTGAAGAGACCCAGTACTTC. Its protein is CASSQDGFEETQYF.

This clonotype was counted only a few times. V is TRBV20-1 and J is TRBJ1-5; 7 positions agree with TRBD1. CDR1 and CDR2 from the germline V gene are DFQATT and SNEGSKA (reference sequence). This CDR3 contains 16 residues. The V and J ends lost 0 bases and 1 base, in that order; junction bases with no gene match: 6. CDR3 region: CSARDGGGASNQPQHF. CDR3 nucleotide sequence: TGCAGTGCTAGAGATGGAGGGGGCGCGAGCAATCAGCCCCAGCATTTT.

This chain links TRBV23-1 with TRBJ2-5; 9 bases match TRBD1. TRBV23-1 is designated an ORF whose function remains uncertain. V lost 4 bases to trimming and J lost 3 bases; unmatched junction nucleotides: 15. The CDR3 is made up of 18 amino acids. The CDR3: CASSLYSGPGQGEETQYF. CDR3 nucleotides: TGCGCCAGCAGTCTCTATTCAGGCCCGGGACAGGGTGAAGAGACCCAGTACTTC.

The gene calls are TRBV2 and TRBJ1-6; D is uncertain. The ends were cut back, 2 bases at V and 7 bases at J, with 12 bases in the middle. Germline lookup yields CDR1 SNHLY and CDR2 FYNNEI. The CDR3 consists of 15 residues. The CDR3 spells CASSEHQAQNSPLHF. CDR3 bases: TGTGCCAGCAGTGAACATCAGGCACAGAATTCACCCCTCCACTTT.

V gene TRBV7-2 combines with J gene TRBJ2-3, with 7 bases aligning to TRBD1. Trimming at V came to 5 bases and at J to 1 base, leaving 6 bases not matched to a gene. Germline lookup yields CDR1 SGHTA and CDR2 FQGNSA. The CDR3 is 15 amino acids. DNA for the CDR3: TGTGCCAGCAGCCCCGGACAGGACCGCACAGATACGCAGTATTTT. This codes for CASSPGQDRTDTQYF. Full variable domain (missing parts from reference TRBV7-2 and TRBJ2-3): GAGVSQSPSNKVTEKGKDVELRCDPISGHTALYWYRQSLGQGLEFLIYFQGNSAPDKSGLPSDRFSAERTGGSVSTLTIQRTQQEDSAVYLCASSPGQDRTDTQYFGPGTRLTVL.